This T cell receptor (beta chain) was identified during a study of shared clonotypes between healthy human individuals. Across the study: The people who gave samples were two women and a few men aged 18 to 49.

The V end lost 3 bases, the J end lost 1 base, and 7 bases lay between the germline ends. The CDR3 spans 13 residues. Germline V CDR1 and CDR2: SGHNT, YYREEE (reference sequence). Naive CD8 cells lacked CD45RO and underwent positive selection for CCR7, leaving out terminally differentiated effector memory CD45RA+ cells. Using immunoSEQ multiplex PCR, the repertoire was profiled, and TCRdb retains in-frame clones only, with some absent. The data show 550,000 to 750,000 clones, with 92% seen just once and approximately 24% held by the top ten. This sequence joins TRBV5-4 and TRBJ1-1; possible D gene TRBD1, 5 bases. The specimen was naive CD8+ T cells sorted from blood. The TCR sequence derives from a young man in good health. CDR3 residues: CASSWGGNTEAFF. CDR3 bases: TGTGCCAGCAGCTGGGGCGGGAACACTGAAGCTTTCTTT.